These T cell receptor beta chains were read from a single sample in a study of human CD8 memory T cell subsets. One entry per CDR3 protein, without DNA, is what TCRdb gives after re-calling the 5' RACE reads. Its clone listing holds fewer than 10,000 distinct CDR3 sequences. Material: CD8+ T cells from PBMCs. The receptors derive from a human donor in good health. The CDR3 runs from the conserved cysteine through the conserved F or W. A row's size may be missing; if present it is once, few, many or a size class.

medium-sized	TRBV29-1	TRBJ1-2	CSVEGEVDYGYTF
.	TRBV29-1	TRBJ2-7	CSVGTIFGTSPTHEQYF
.	TRBV15	TRBJ2-1	CATSIPGQGLLEQFF
.	TRBV4-2	TRBJ2-5	CASSQVTSRETQYF
.	TRBV28	TRBJ1-5	CASTITGTGGFQPQHF
.	TRBV3-1	TRBJ2-2	CASSQEVGAYTGELFF
.	TRBV7-6	TRBJ2-2	CASSPTPAGPAGELFF
.	TRBV20-1	TRBJ1-1	CSAREHRSTEAFF
.	TRBV7-9	TRBJ2-1	CASSPGLAGANEQFF
.	TRBV29-1	TRBJ2-7	CSVQLQGYEQYF
medium-sized	TRBV28	TRBJ2-3	CASSPRTGINTDTQYF
.	TRBV4-3	TRBJ1-2	CASSQDVGGRAREGYTF
.	TRBV11-2	TRBJ2-2	CASSPEWELFF
medium-sized	TRBV29-1	TRBJ2-2	CSVERYSNTGELFF
.	TRBV20-1	TRBJ2-5	CSARVVQSLRSGEETQYF
.	TRBV9	TRBJ2-1	CASSTWDGRYSSYNEQFF
.	TRBV6-2/TRBV6-3	TRBJ2-5	CASSDQPEETQYF
.	TRBV7-2	TRBJ2-7	CASSPAGATYEQYF
medium-sized	TRBV5-1	TRBJ2-7	CASRDWTDSYEQYF
.	TRBV7-7	TRBJ2-1	CASSAGSVGGNEQFF
.	TRBV7-2	TRBJ2-5	CASSQGQDDQETQYF
.	TRBV19	TRBJ1-5	CASSIGPSSNQPQHF
medium-sized	TRBV29-1	TRBJ2-7	CSVEGTFLDRGFEQYF
medium-sized	TRBV29-1	TRBJ1-2	CSAPGQGYGYTF
.	TRBV9	TRBJ2-3	CASSVTGGGTDTQYF
.	TRBV6-2/TRBV6-3	TRBJ2-7	CASSPLWTGDEQYF
.	TRBV28	TRBJ2-7	CASRDRDRVYEQYF
.	TRBV4-3	TRBJ2-2	CASSQEPLAGSGELFF
.	TRBV7-2	TRBJ1-2	CASSFIGTDYGYTF
.	TRBV4-3	TRBJ2-3	CASSQDRGGADTQYF
.	TRBV28	TRBJ2-7	CASSRRVQVRGSYEQYF
.	TRBV5-1	TRBJ2-5	CASSALAGGIQETQYF
medium-sized	TRBV29-1	TRBJ1-2	CSVVWHNNYGYTF
.	TRBV4-3	TRBJ2-1	CASSQEIASGSHEQFF
.	TRBV20-1	TRBJ2-5	CSASPRTSGWYQETQYF
.	TRBV6-4	TRBJ2-3	CASSASSGGATDTQYF
.	TRBV20-1	TRBJ2-5	CSARDIENSQETQYF
medium-sized	TRBV5-1	TRBJ1-1	CASSSGQGYTEAFF
.	TRBV6-2/TRBV6-3	TRBJ2-1	CASSYSAGPRFNEQFF
.	TRBV9	TRBJ2-5	CASSPRPRAIAETQYF
.	TRBV15	TRBJ2-6	CATSRESEGQAGANVLTF
.	TRBV12-3/TRBV12-4	TRBJ2-5	CASSPGRGPQYF
.	TRBV20-1	TRBJ2-2	CSARDHRGGAGELFF
.	TRBV29-1	TRBJ2-7	CSALTGGLLEQYF
.	TRBV24-1	TRBJ2-1	CATSALRGGNEQFF
.	TRBV28	TRBJ1-2	CASSSRLDRGYGYTF
.	TRBV21-1	TRBJ2-1	CASPPPGPYNEQFF
.	TRBV20-1	TRBJ1-3	CSARDVHGRSGNTIYF
.	TRBV5-1	TRBJ2-7	CASSLLALERERIGYEQYF
.	TRBV7-7	TRBJ2-7	CASSFGETYEQYF
.	TRBV4-3	TRBJ2-3	CASSQAAGADTQYF
.	TRBV12-3/TRBV12-4	TRBJ2-2	CASSLALQGNTGELFF
.	TRBV7-6	TRBJ2-7	CASSLAGGQVFYEQYF
.	TRBV27	TRBJ2-1	CASSHRTSGSRNEQFF
.	TRBV7-9	TRBJ2-1	CASSLGQSGGEQFF
.	TRBV7-8	TRBJ2-3	CASSPINLDTDTQYF
.	TRBV6-5	TRBJ2-1	CASSFDRQGVNEQFF